A single sample gave rise to the 20 T cell receptor beta chains below, sequenced in a study of shared clonotypes between healthy human individuals. Libraries were prepared by immunoSEQ multiplex PCR; TCRdb keeps only in-frame clonotypes and omits some of them. This sample has some 2.4 million clones, with 93% found just once. The sequenced sample consisted of naive CD4+ T cells from PBMCs. Subset indicated: CD45RA+ positively selected. Receptors originate from a man aged 18 to 30 in good health. Some clones in this sample may be carry-over from other donors' samples.

The V and J genes are TRBV10-3 and TRBJ1-1, with a tentative D call TRBD1 (5 bases). The CDR3 sequence is 15 residues long. V was trimmed by 7 bases and J by 9 bases, leaving 24 bases between them. Germline CDR1 reads ENHRY; CDR2 reads SYGVKD. As DNA, the CDR3 is TGTGCCATCAACGACGGGGCACTCCGACGAGGCCAAGCTTTCTTT. Its translation: CAINDGALRRGQAFF.

The chain uses TRBV10-3 and TRBJ1-2; the D gene is possibly TRBD1 (6 bases). Germline CDR1 reads ENHRY; CDR2 reads SYGVKD. V lost 8 bases to trimming and J lost 4 bases, with 14 bases between them. The CDR3 loop spans 13 amino acids. CDR3 nucleotide sequence: TGTGCCATCCAACGTACAGGGACCTATGGCTACACCTTC. Its protein is CAIQRTGTYGYTF.

V usage is TRBV7-3 and J usage is TRBJ2-5; D call uncertain. Germline loops: CDR1 SGHTA, CDR2 FQGTGA. The CDR3 sequence is 13 residues long. The V end was cut by 5 bases, the J end by 4 bases, with 11 bases between. CDR3 nucleotides: TGTGCCAGCAGCCTGCTGATGGGAGAGACCCAGTACTTC. As protein: CASSLLMGETQYF.

A single count supports this clone. The chain carries TRBV4-3 and TRBJ2-4; D remains ambiguous. Germline V gives CDR1 LGHNA, CDR2 YSLEER. The ends were cut back, 2 bases at V and 0 bases at J, with 26 bases in the middle. The CDR3 spans 21 residues. CDR3 in DNA: TGCGCCAGCAGCCAAAGTCTCCCATCGGGCAGAGCTCAACTAGCCAAAAACATTCAGTACTTC. Translating it yields CASSQSLPSGRAQLAKNIQYF.

The chain has TRBV5-1 and TRBJ1-4; D is possibly TRBD1 (5 bases). The CDR3 has 15 amino acids. Looked up from germline, CDR1 is SGHRS and CDR2 is YFSETQ. Trimming removed 0 bases from V and 7 bases from J, with 13 bases in between. CDR3 DNA: TGCGCCAGCAGCTTGGCCGTGCAGGGAAGTGAAAAACTGTTTTTT. Protein product: CASSLAVQGSEKLFF. Full variable domain (outside the CDR3, taken from reference TRBV5-1 and TRBJ1-4): KAGVTQTPRYLIKTRGQQVTLSCSPISGHRSVSWYQQTPGQGLQFLFEYFSETQRNKGNFPGRFSGRQFSNSRSEMNVSTLELGDSALYLCASSLAVQGSEKLFFGSGTQLSVL.

This clone was seen only a few times. This sample also contains other DNA sequences that code for the same CDR3. J is TRBJ2-7 and V is TRBV18, with TRBD2 as a possible D gene (5 bases). Deletions cut 3 bases from V and 3 bases from J, with 6 bases between. The CDR3 is 12 residues long. CDR1 and CDR2 (germline): KGHSH, LQKENI. For the CDR3, the DNA is TGTGCCAGCTCACCGGCGGGCTACGAGCAGTACTTC. Protein product: CASSPAGYEQYF.

The rearrangement joins TRBV15 to TRBJ1-1; unclear D gene. This CDR3 region has 15 residues. Per germline, CDR1 LNHNV and CDR2 YYDKDF (reference sequence). Trimming took 0 bases from V and 1 from J, leaving 9 bases between them. The chain's CDR3 is CATSRDSWENTEAFF. DNA for the CDR3: TGTGCCACCAGCAGAGATTCGTGGGAGAACACTGAAGCTTTCTTT.

This chain connects TRBV5-1 to TRBJ2-2; D remains ambiguous. The V gene lost 2 bases and the J gene lost 4 bases, with 3 bases spanning the gap. This CDR3 contains 12 residues. Germline V gene lookup returns CDR1 SGHRS and CDR2 YFSETQ. CDR3 amino acids: CASSFFTGELFF. CDR3 DNA sequence: TGCGCCAGCAGCTTTTTCACCGGGGAGCTGTTTTTT.

The rearrangement uses TRBV10-3 and TRBJ1-1; a possible D gene is TRBD1 (5 bases). There are 15 residues in the CDR3. Germline CDR1 is ENHRY and CDR2 is SYGVKD. Trimming left V 2 bases short and J 4 bases short, with 14 bases between. The CDR3 spells CAISEAAGFGTEAFF. DNA for the CDR3: TGTGCCATCAGTGAGGCGGCAGGGTTCGGCACTGAAGCTTTCTTT.

The chain combines TRBV7-9 with TRBJ2-1; no reliable D call. Germline values: CDR1 SEHNR, CDR2 FQNEAQ (reference sequence). The V gene lost 5 bases and the J gene lost 6 bases, with 8 bases spanning the gap. The CDR3 consists of 12 residues. Written as DNA, the CDR3 is TGTGCCAGCAGCCAAGGAGTCAATGAGCAGTTCTTC. Its protein product is CASSQGVNEQFF.

In this sample, this clone turned up once. CDR3 residues: CASSFGQGALDGYTF. DNA for the CDR3: TGCGCCAGCAGCTTTGGACAGGGGGCTTTGGATGGCTACACCTTC. J is TRBJ1-2 and V is TRBV5-1, with 11 bases matching TRBD1. Trimming at V came to 2 bases and at J to 6 bases, leaving 6 bases not matched to a gene. Germline assignment: CDR1 SGHRS and CDR2 YFSETQ. CDR3 length equals 15 residues.

CDR3 DNA: TGTGCCAGCAGAAGTACAGGGGATATTGAAAAACTGTTTTTT. Encoded protein: CASRSTGDIEKLFF. The chain links TRBV6-5 to TRBJ1-4; 7 bases fit TRBD1. J was trimmed by 7 bases and V by 6 bases; bases with no gene match: 8. This CDR3 has 14 amino acids. Germline V gene lookup returns CDR1 MNHEY and CDR2 SVGAGI.

This sequence joins TRBV2 and TRBJ2-2, with TRBD1 as a possible D gene (5 bases). The CDR3 consists of 14 residues. Between the trimmed V and J ends, which lost 9 bases and 1 base, there was a span of 12 bases. Germline-derived CDR1 and CDR2 are SNHLY and FYNNEI. In DNA, the CDR3 is TGTGCCAGTGAGGAAGGGGTGAACACCGGGGAGCTGTTTTTT. This codes for CASEEGVNTGELFF. The variable domain in full, with the rest retrieved from reference TRBV2 and TRBJ2-2, is EPEVTQTPSHQVTQMGQEVILRCVPISNHLYFYWYRQILGQKVEFLVSFYNNEISEKSEIFDDQFSVERPDGSNFTLKIRSTKLEDSAMYFCASEEGVNTGELFFGEGSRLTVL.

V is TRBV7-9 and J is TRBJ2-7; D remains unclear. This CDR3 is 13 amino acids long. Germline lookup yields CDR1 SEHNR and CDR2 FQNEAQ (reference sequence). V gave up 5 bases and J gave up 5 bases, with 13 bases separating them. The CDR3 DNA reads TGTGCCAGCAGCCCCGCATGGGCGGACGAGCAGTACTTC. Translation gives CASSPAWADEQYF.

The rearrangement joins TRBV30 to TRBJ2-5; 8 bases align to TRBD2. CDR1 GTSNPN and CDR2 SVGIG come from the germline V gene (reference sequence). With V trimmed by 4 bases and J by 4 bases, 14 bases remained unmatched. The CDR3 runs to 16 residues. Here the CDR3 DNA reads TGTGCCTGGATAGACCAGCGGGAGACAGGAGGAGAGACCCAGTACTTC. Amino acids: CAWIDQRETGGETQYF.

The genes are TRBV6-6 and TRBJ1-3, with no clear D. Germline V gives CDR1 MNHNY, CDR2 SVGAGI (reference sequence). The length of the CDR3 is 12 residues. Trimming left V 8 bases short and J 0 bases short, with 5 bases between. The CDR3 region is CASGSSGNTIYF. The CDR3 DNA follows: TGTGCCAGCGGGTCCTCTGGAAACACCATATATTTT.

V gene TRBV2 combines with J gene TRBJ2-1, with D perhaps matching TRBD2 (6 bases). The CDR3 is 13 residues long. Germline lookup yields CDR1 SNHLY and CDR2 FYNNEI. V shed 5 bases and J shed 14 bases, with 19 bases lying between them. The CDR3 protein is CASSTSIRGGEFF. The CDR3 DNA reads as TGTGCCAGCAGTACCTCCATTCGCGGAGGGGAGTTCTTC. Supplemented by reference TRBV2 and TRBJ2-1, the full variable domain reads EPEVTQTPSHQVTQMGQEVILRCVPISNHLYFYWYRQILGQKVEFLVSFYNNEISEKSEIFDDQFSVERPDGSNFTLKIRSTKLEDSAMYFCASSTSIRGGEFFGPGTRLTVL.

The chain has TRBV5-1 and TRBJ2-1; 12 bases agree with TRBD2. J lost 8 bases, V lost 3 bases, and 12 bases had no gene match. This CDR3 is 17 amino acids long. The V gene's germline CDR1 is SGHRS and CDR2 YFSETQ. The CDR3 DNA is TGCGCCAGCAGCTCCTACTCGACTAGCGGGAGCGGGTATGAGCAGTTCTTC. This codes for CASSSYSTSGSGYEQFF.

Notes on this clone: Other DNA variants within this sample encode the same CDR3. V and J are TRBV7-2 and TRBJ2-3; 11 bases fit TRBD2. The germline gives CDR1 SGHTA, CDR2 FQGNSA. Unmatched junction bases numbered 4, after V lost 5 bases and J lost 0 bases. This CDR3 is built from 16 residues. The CDR3 sequence is CASSPRTSGSTDTQYF. The CDR3 nucleotides read TGTGCCAGCAGCCCCCGGACTAGCGGGAGCACAGATACGCAGTATTTT.

The V gene is TRBV7-7, the J gene TRBJ2-1, with 14 bases fitting TRBD2. This CDR3 is 17 amino acids long. The V gene's germline CDR1 is SSHAT and CDR2 FNYEAQ (reference sequence). Germline trimming cut 5 bases from V and 9 bases from J; bases unmatched to any gene: 12. As DNA, the CDR3 is TGTGCCAGCAGCCGCCAACCGGGACTAGCGGGAGAGGGTGAGCAGTTCTTC. This encodes CASSRQPGLAGEGEQFF. The variable domain in full, with the rest retrieved from reference TRBV7-7 and TRBJ2-1, is GAGVSQSPRYKVTKRGQDVTLRCDPISSHATLYWYQQALGQGPEFLTYFNYEAQPDKSGLPSDRFSAERPEGSISTLTIQRTEQRDSAMYRCASSRQPGLAGEGEQFFGPGTRLTVL.